Listed below are T cell receptor beta chains from one sample, sequenced in a study of CD8 T cells in ankylosing spondylitis. In TCRdb, the 5' RACE reads were re-called with MiXCR into one record per CDR3 protein. Of 150,000 to 200,000 distinct CDR3 sequences listed, approximately 9.9% are singletons. Material for sequencing was blood, either unsorted or a sorted T cell fraction (not recorded which). Every receptor here comes from a female donor with ankylosing spondylitis or in good health (not recorded which). Each CDR3 is given with its conserved first and last residue. A D gene is named only where the DNA matches it firmly. Rows may omit the clone size; those that give it use once, few, many or a size class.

V: TRBV27; D: NA; size: NA; J: TRBJ2-3; CDR3: CASSPVSTDTQYF; DNA: TGTGCCAGCAGCCCTGTTAGCACAGATACGCAGTATTTT
V: TRBV15; D: TRBD2; size: NA; J: TRBJ2-1; CDR3: CATSTTGDSGVYNEQFF; DNA: TGTGCCACCAGCACCACTGGGGATAGCGGGGTCTACAATGAGCAGTTCTTC
V: TRBV6-2/TRBV6-3; D: NA; size: few; J: TRBJ2-3; CDR3: CASSYRETSTDTQYF; DNA: TGTGCCAGCAGTTACCGGGAGACGAGCACAGATACGCAGTATTTT
V: TRBV2; D: NA; size: NA; J: TRBJ1-2; CDR3: CASFTGERSDGYTF; DNA: TGTGCCAGCTTCACTGGAGAGAGGAGCGATGGCTACACCTTC
V: TRBV7-9; D: TRBD1; size: NA; J: TRBJ2-7; CDR3: CASSSPGQGLREQYF; DNA: TGTGCCAGCAGCTCCCCGGGACAGGGTCTGAGAGAGCAGTACTTC
V: TRBV27; D: NA; size: many; J: TRBJ2-4; CDR3: CASSFSLPLAKNIQYF; DNA: TGTGCCAGCAGTTTCAGCCTACCACTAGCCAAAAACATTCAGTACTTC
V: TRBV20-1; D: NA; size: few; J: TRBJ2-5; CDR3: CSARGTRDILETQYF; DNA: TGCAGTGCTAGGGGGACCCGGGACATTTTGGAGACCCAGTACTTC
V: TRBV4-3; D: NA; size: many; J: TRBJ1-2; CDR3: CASSLWEDLGNYGYTF; DNA: TGCGCCAGCAGCCTATGGGAGGACCTCGGGAACTATGGCTACACCTTC
V: TRBV5-1; D: NA; size: NA; J: TRBJ2-3; CDR3: CASSFPMWQSSTDTQYF; DNA: TGCGCCAGCAGCTTCCCGATGTGGCAATCTAGCACAGATACGCAGTATTTT
V: TRBV10-2; D: NA; size: few; J: TRBJ2-7; CDR3: CASSDGMYYEQYF; DNA: TGCGCCAGCAGTGACGGGATGTATTACGAGCAGTACTTC
V: TRBV20-1; D: NA; size: NA; J: TRBJ1-1; CDR3: CSASDGLRSEAFF; DNA: TGCAGTGCCTCAGACGGGTTAAGGTCTGAAGCTTTCTTT
V: TRBV4-3; D: NA; size: NA; J: TRBJ2-5; CDR3: CASSQDLLTGGVGKTQYF; DNA: TGCGCCAGCAGCCAAGACCTATTAACAGGGGGGGTCGGGAAGACCCAGTACTTC
V: TRBV6-5; D: NA; size: many; J: TRBJ2-1; CDR3: CASSYSKTSYYNEQFF; DNA: TGTGCCAGCAGTTACTCGAAAACATCTTACTACAATGAGCAGTTCTTC
V: TRBV5-6; D: NA; size: NA; J: TRBJ2-3; CDR3: CASSIPSGDTQYF; DNA: TGTGCCAGCAGCATCCCTTCCGGGGATACGCAGTATTTT
V: TRBV6-6; D: NA; size: many; J: TRBJ2-2; CDR3: CASSVENTGELFF; DNA: TGTGCCAGCAGTGTAGAGAACACCGGGGAGCTGTTTTTT
V: TRBV14; D: NA; size: NA; J: TRBJ1-2; CDR3: CASIMGYGYTF; DNA: TGTGCCAGCATCATGGGCTATGGCTACACCTTC
V: TRBV12-3/TRBV12-4; D: TRBD2; size: many; J: TRBJ2-2; CDR3: CASRGTSGTLSRVF; DNA: TGTGCCAGCAGGGGGACTAGCGGGACACTTAGTAGGGTTTTT
V: TRBV15; D: NA; size: NA; J: TRBJ1-2; CDR3: CATSNYKYYGYTF; DNA: TGTGCCACCAGCAACTACAAGTACTATGGCTACACCTTC